Shown below are 18 T cell receptor beta chains from a single sample sequenced in a study of cytomegalovirus exposure and HLA in healthy donors. Researchers ran the PCR with 60 Vbeta and 13 Jbeta primers. Produced via immunoSEQ multiplex PCR; TCRdb's table is partial and in-frame only. The sample yields about 100,000 clones, approximately 75% seen once. Material for sequencing was PBMCs. The receptors were sampled from a middle-aged woman in good health and CMV-seronegative.

The chain uses TRBV11-2 and TRBJ1-1; D unclear. Germline V gene lookup returns CDR1 SGHAT and CDR2 FQNNGV. Trimming pared 1 base from V and 8 bases from J, leaving 14 bases between. CDR3 length: 14 residues. CDR3 sequence reads: CASSLGPQAGEAFF. In DNA, the CDR3 is TGTGCCAGCAGCTTAGGCCCCCAGGCTGGCGAAGCTTTCTTT.

The rearrangement uses TRBV11-3 and TRBJ2-1; possible D gene TRBD2, 7 bases. The germline CDR1 and CDR2 sequences are SGHNT and YENEEA. Deletions cut 3 bases from V and 5 bases from J, with 14 bases between. This CDR3 is 15 amino acids long. Here the CDR3 DNA reads TGTGCCAGCAGCTTCGGGGGCGGGAGAAACAATGAGCAGTTCTTC. Translated: CASSFGGGRNNEQFF. The full variable domain, in which reference TRBV11-3 and TRBJ2-1 provide the parts outside the CDR3, is EAGVVQSPRYKIIEKKQPVAFWCNPISGHNTLYWYLQNLGQGPELLIRYENEEAVDDSQLPKDRFSAERLKGVDSTLKIQPAELGDSAVYLCASSFGGGRNNEQFFGPGTRLTVL.

The V call is TRBV6-6, the J call TRBJ2-3; no firm D call. Germline CDR1 reads MNHNY; CDR2 reads SVGAGI (reference sequence). The CDR3 covers 12 residues. Trimming left V 6 bases short and J 3 bases short, with 7 bases between. CDR3 loop: CASSLKTDTQYF. In DNA form, the CDR3 reads TGTGCCAGCAGCCTAAAGACAGATACGCAGTATTTT.

This chain uses TRBV19 with TRBJ2-5; unclear D gene. Deletions cut 4 bases from V and 3 bases from J, with 3 bases between. The CDR3 is made up of 11 amino acids. Germline V lookup: CDR1 LNHDA, CDR2 SQIVND (reference sequence). The CDR3 spells CASSTEETQYF. The CDR3, as DNA: TGTGCCAGTAGTACGGAAGAGACCCAGTACTTC.

The chain carries TRBV19 and TRBJ1-1, with D perhaps TRBD1 (6 bases). The CDR3 is 13 residues long. Germline lookup yields CDR1 LNHDA and CDR2 SQIVND (reference sequence). The germline V and J ends were trimmed by 5 bases and 4 bases, with 11 bases remaining between them. CDR3 protein: CASSHRVGTEAFF. The CDR3 nucleotides are TGTGCCAGTAGTCACAGGGTTGGCACTGAAGCTTTCTTT. The full variable domain, in which reference TRBV19 and TRBJ1-1 provide the parts outside the CDR3, is DGGITQSPKYLFRKEGQNVTLSCEQNLNHDAMYWYRQDPGQGLRLIYYSQIVNDFQKGDIAEGYSVSREKKESFPLTVTSAQKNPTAFYLCASSHRVGTEAFFGQGTRLTVV.

V usage is TRBV28 and J usage is TRBJ2-1; a possible D gene is TRBD1 (5 bases). The CDR3 extends over 14 amino acids. The V and J ends lost 6 bases and 7 bases respectively, with 16 bases between them. The germline gives CDR1 MDHEN, CDR2 SYDVKM. For the CDR3, the DNA is TGTGCCAGCAGATCGGACACCCCCAGAAATGAGCAGTTCTTC. Protein product: CASRSDTPRNEQFF.

The V and J genes are TRBV6-6 and TRBJ2-7; 8 nucleotides match TRBD1. V lost 2 bases, J lost 0 bases, and 3 bases stayed unmatched. This CDR3 has 15 residues. The germline CDR1 and CDR2 sequences are MNHNY and SVGAGI (reference sequence). CDR3 DNA: TGTGCCAGCAGTTACGTGCAGGGGGCCTCCTACGAGCAGTACTTC. It specifies CASSYVQGASYEQYF.

The chain has TRBV27 and TRBJ1-1; 10 nucleotides align to TRBD1. The CDR3 is 19 amino acids. CDR1 and CDR2 (germline): MNHEY, SMNVEV (reference sequence). The trim removed 4 bases at V and 8 bases at J, leaving 22 bases unmatched. The CDR3: CASSYHLGTGVFPASEAFF. The DNA of the CDR3 is TGTGCCAGCAGTTATCATTTGGGGACAGGGGTTTTCCCGGCCTCCGAAGCTTTCTTT.

The chain carries TRBV30 and TRBJ2-7, with D uncertain. Germline-derived CDR1 and CDR2 are GTSNPN and SVGIG (reference sequence). The ends were cut back, 0 bases at V and 2 bases at J, with 11 bases in the middle. The CDR3 length is 14 residues. CDR3 sequence reads: CAWSVLPSPYEQYF. CDR3 nucleotides: TGTGCCTGGAGTGTACTACCCAGTCCCTACGAGCAGTACTTC.

CDR3 loop: CASSDPDRGAEQYF. In DNA form, the CDR3 reads TGCGCCAGCAGTGACCCGGACAGGGGGGCCGAGCAGTACTTC. J is TRBJ2-7 and V is TRBV10-2; 10 nucleotides align to TRBD1. Germline trimming cut 3 bases from V and 6 bases from J; bases unmatched to any gene: 5. Germline V lookup: CDR1 WSHSY, CDR2 SAAADI. This CDR3 region has 14 residues.

The V call is TRBV27, the J call TRBJ2-2; D perhaps matches TRBD2 (5 bases). V lost 3 bases to trimming and J lost 6 bases, with 11 bases between them. The CDR3 spans 14 residues. Germline V gives CDR1 MNHEY, CDR2 SMNVEV (reference sequence). This CDR3 reads CASSFGLSAGELFF. For the CDR3, the DNA is TGTGCCAGCAGTTTCGGACTTAGCGCCGGGGAGCTGTTTTTT.

The chain is built from TRBV29-1 and TRBJ2-7, with TRBD2 matching 11 bases. The CDR3 is 15 amino acids. V lost 1 base and J lost 3; bases outside the gene matches: 5. In germline, CDR1 is SQVTM, CDR2 ANQGSEA. In nucleotides, the CDR3 is TGCAGCGTTGAAGGGCTAGCGGGAGGTGACTACGAGCAGTACTTC. Translating it yields CSVEGLAGGDYEQYF.

The gene calls are TRBV11-2 and TRBJ2-5; 9 bases match TRBD2. The J segment lost 5 bases and the V segment lost 1 base, leaving 5 bases of the junction unmatched. Germline V gene data show CDR1 as SGHAT and CDR2 as FQNNGV. This CDR3 has 15 amino acids. CDR3 sequence reads: CASSLASGNWETQYF. The CDR3 region has the DNA TGTGCCAGCAGCTTAGCTAGCGGGAATTGGGAGACCCAGTACTTC.

The chain recombines TRBV27 with TRBJ2-1; D may be TRBD1 (5 bases). CDR1 is MNHEY and CDR2 is SMNVEV in the germline V gene (reference sequence). The CDR3 covers 12 residues. Trimming took off 2 bases at V and 6 bases at J, with 5 bases between the two ends. The CDR3 protein is CASSLRGNEQFF. In DNA form, the CDR3 reads TGTGCCAGCAGTTTAAGGGGCAATGAGCAGTTCTTC.

The chain carries TRBV27 and TRBJ1-1; D might be TRBD1 (6 bases). There are 13 residues in the CDR3. Germline-derived CDR1 and CDR2 are MNHEY and SMNVEV (reference sequence). V was shortened by 3 bases and J by 8 bases, with 13 bases between the two germline ends. Here the CDR3 reads CASSFPGQSEAFF. The CDR3 DNA follows: TGTGCCAGCAGTTTCCCCGGACAGTCCGAAGCTTTCTTT.

This chain links TRBV6-5 with TRBJ2-1; 13 nucleotides align to TRBD2. This CDR3 has 16 amino acids. Germline lookup yields CDR1 MNHEY and CDR2 SVGAGI. The J segment lost 8 bases and the V segment lost 2 bases, leaving 6 bases of the junction unmatched. DNA for the CDR3: TGTGCCAGCAGTTACCCGGGACTAGCGGGGCGAGATGAGCAGTTCTTC. Amino acids: CASSYPGLAGRDEQFF.

The chain couples TRBV11-2 to TRBJ2-3; 10 nucleotides align to TRBD1. The V segment lost 1 base and the J segment 4 bases; nucleotides outside the gene matches: 5. Germline lookup yields CDR1 SGHAT and CDR2 FQNNGV. CDR3 length: 16 amino acids. The CDR3 is CASSLGGQGVSDTQYF. The DNA of the CDR3 is TGTGCCAGCAGCTTAGGTGGACAGGGGGTTTCAGATACGCAGTATTTT.

This sequence joins TRBV10-3 and TRBJ2-5; D might be TRBD1 (5 bases). The CDR3 has 15 amino acids. Trimming cost V 1 base and J 4 bases, with 13 bases left between them. Germline CDR1 is ENHRY and CDR2 is SYGVKD. The CDR3 DNA reads as TGTGCCATCAGTGAGTGGGTTTCAGGGCTAGAGACCCAGTACTTC. It translates to CAISEWVSGLETQYF.